This TCR beta chain was sequenced in a study of T-cell memory formation after mild COVID-19. Study-wide findings and caveats: Contracting CD4+ clones lay largely in CM and EM, with CD8+ ones residing in EMRA. A second wave of clones peaked on day 37, and their SARS-CoV-2 specificity went unconfirmed.

Comments on this clonotype: The antigen is undetermined.

The V gene's germline CDR1 is SGHDN and CDR2 FVKESK. The CDR3 is 19 residues long. V lost 3 bases and J 5 bases, leaving 27 bases between the germline ends. TCRdb called the 5' RACE reads again in MiXCR, with one record for every CDR3 protein. The profile shows tens of thousands of distinct CDR3 sequences, about a sixth of them singletons. The TCR sequence derives from an adult woman who had mild COVID-19 (a few samples of this study predate the infection). Cell type and time point are not known. The specimen was PBMCs or a T cell subset sorted from them (not recorded which). The rearrangement uses TRBV14 and TRBJ2-3; D possibly corresponds to TRBD1 (5 bases). The CDR3 sequence is CASSQYPMASLGARDTQYF. The CDR3 DNA reads as TGTGCCAGCAGCCAGTATCCTATGGCGAGTTTAGGGGCGAGAGATACGCAGTATTTT.